The rows below give T cell receptor beta chains drawn from one sample of a study of technical replicates of blood from a few donors. Libraries were prepared by immunoSEQ multiplex PCR; TCRdb keeps only in-frame clonotypes and omits some of them. The sample has 100,000 or so clones; 96% are singletons. Sequencing was done on a sample of T cells isolated from PBMCs. All receptors come from a human donor in good health. The CDR3 runs from the conserved cysteine through the conserved F or W. A D gene is named only where the DNA matches it firmly. A row's size may be missing; if present it is once, few, many or a size class.

V gene,J gene,clone size,D gene,CDR3 DNA,CDR3 protein
TRBV12-5,TRBJ2-2,NA,TRBD1,TGTGCTAGTGGTCTCCAGGGGGCATCAACCGGGGAGCTGTTTTTT,CASGLQGASTGELFF
TRBV29-1,TRBJ2-7,NA,TRBD2,TGCAGCGTTGCTGCTAGCGGGAGCTACGAGCAGTACTTC,CSVAASGSYEQYF
TRBV7-3,TRBJ1-5,NA,NA,TGTGCCAGCAGCTTAGGCACAAATCAGCCCCAGCATTTT,CASSLGTNQPQHF
TRBV4-1,TRBJ2-2,NA,TRBD2,TGCGCCAGCAGCCTTAGACTAGCGGAATACACCGGGGAGCTGTTTTTT,CASSLRLAEYTGELFF
TRBV30,TRBJ2-7,NA,NA,TGTGCCTGCTTCCGGGGGACCTCCCTTTACGAGCAGTACTTC,CACFRGTSLYEQYF
TRBV6-5,TRBJ1-3,NA,NA,TGTGCCAGCAGTTACTCCAGGCAGGGAAACACCATATATTTT,CASSYSRQGNTIYF
TRBV6-5,TRBJ1-1,NA,TRBD1,TGTGCCAGCAGTTACCAGGGGGTTGAAGCTTTCTTT,CASSYQGVEAFF
TRBV28,TRBJ2-2,once,NA,TGTGCCAGCAGTTTATCCCCTTTTTTCCTGAACACCGGGGAGCTGTTTTTT,CASSLSPFFLNTGELFF
TRBV5-4,TRBJ2-1,NA,TRBD2,TGTGCCAGCAGCTCACCAGAGCGGGAGATTAGTTACAATGAGCAGTTCTTC,CASSSPEREISYNEQFF
TRBV6-1,TRBJ1-1,NA,TRBD1,TGTGCCAGCAGTGAACCGACAGGGTCCTACATTTTCACTGAAGCTTTCTTT,CASSEPTGSYIFTEAFF
TRBV29-1,TRBJ2-3,NA,TRBD2,TGCAGTTTCACCCCGCTAGCGGGAGCTAGCACAGATACGCAGTATTTT,CSFTPLAGASTDTQYF
TRBV18,TRBJ1-3,once,TRBD1,TGTGCCAGCTCACCGACACAGGGGGGGCACACCATATATTTT,CASSPTQGGHTIYF
TRBV15,TRBJ2-5,NA,NA,TGTGCCACCAGCACGAATAAGGGACTTTTACAAGAGACCCAGTACTTC,CATSTNKGLLQETQYF
TRBV13,TRBJ2-1,NA,TRBD2,TGTGCCAGCAGCGATGGACTAGCGGGAGGGTATAGGGACAATGAGCAGTTCTTC,CASSDGLAGGYRDNEQFF
TRBV27,TRBJ1-1,once,NA,TGTGCCAGCAGTTTGTCGGGCACTGAAGCTTTCTTT,CASSLSGTEAFF
TRBV2,TRBJ2-2,NA,NA,TGTGCCAGCAGTGGGACAAATAAAGGACAGAACTATAAACACACCGGGGAGCTGTTTTTT,CASSGTNKGQNYKHTGELFF
TRBV6-5,TRBJ1-1,NA,TRBD1,TGTGCCAGCAGTAAACGAGGGGGCCCCCTTCAAGCTTTCTTT,CASSKRGGPLQAFF
TRBV2,TRBJ2-7,NA,NA,TGTGCCACCGAGGGTCCCGAAACCTACGAGCAGTACTTC,CATEGPETYEQYF
TRBV6-4,TRBJ1-4,NA,NA,TGTGCCAGCAGTGTGAGGGTTAGGGAAAAACTGTTTTTT,CASSVRVREKLFF
TRBV5-3,TRBJ2-7,NA,NA,TGTGCCAGAAGTCCCGACTTTCGGCCCGATGGGGAGCAGTACTTC,CARSPDFRPDGEQYF
TRBV7-8,TRBJ2-7,NA,NA,TGTGCCAGCAGCATCGAGACACCGAGCTCCTACGAGCAGTACTTC,CASSIETPSSYEQYF
TRBV28,TRBJ1-5,NA,NA,TGTGCCAGCAGTACTTCAGGGGAAGTTCAGCCCCAGCATTTT,CASSTSGEVQPQHF
TRBV6-1,TRBJ2-3,NA,TRBD1,TGTGCCAGCAGTGAAGACAGGGGAAGTGTGGATACGCAGTATTTT,CASSEDRGSVDTQYF
TRBV30,TRBJ2-7,NA,TRBD1,TGTGCCTGGAGTTACGGACAGGGGGAATACGAGCAGTACTTC,CAWSYGQGEYEQYF
TRBV30,TRBJ2-3,NA,TRBD2,TGTGCCTGGAGTCCGTGGGGGGGAGGTAATACAGATACGCAGTATTTT,CAWSPWGGGNTDTQYF
TRBV7-9,TRBJ2-7,NA,TRBD2,TGTGCCAGCAGCTTAGGCGACGGGAGGTACGAGCAGTACTTC,CASSLGDGRYEQYF
TRBV11-3,TRBJ2-6,NA,NA,TGTGCCAGCAGCTTACACTCTGGGGCCAACGTCCTGACTTTC,CASSLHSGANVLTF
TRBV5-4,TRBJ2-1,NA,NA,TGTGCCAGCAGCTTGTCAGGAAGCTACAATGAGCAGTTCTTC,CASSLSGSYNEQFF
TRBV7-2,TRBJ2-2,NA,TRBD2,TGTGCCAGCAGCTTAGGAGCGGGACGGACCGGGGAGCTGTTTTTT,CASSLGAGRTGELFF
TRBV21-1,TRBJ2-7,NA,NA,TGTGCCAGCAGCAAAGACTGGACACGAAAGGACGAGCAGTACTTC,CASSKDWTRKDEQYF
TRBV4-1,TRBJ2-7,NA,TRBD2,TGCGCCAGCAGCCAACTTAGCGGGAGGGCCTCATCCCACGAGCAGTACTTC,CASSQLSGRASSHEQYF
TRBV7-9,TRBJ2-3,NA,TRBD1,TGTGCCAGCAGCTTAAGACGGACAGGTGGAACAGATACGCAGTATTTT,CASSLRRTGGTDTQYF
TRBV2,TRBJ2-7,NA,TRBD1,TGTGCCAGCAGTGAACCGGGACAGGGGATCGGCGCCTACGAGCAGTACTTC,CASSEPGQGIGAYEQYF